The present entry profiles one TCR beta chain with its context. This entry is derived from a study of control samples from healthy donors and cancer patients. Here immunoSEQ multiplex PCR was the method, and the copy in TCRdb shows in-frame clones only, minus some. The table lists 150,000 to 200,000 clones, approximately 90% of them singletons. V gave up 5 bases and J gave up 6 bases, with 25 bases separating them. Germline V gene sequence: CDR1 MDHEN, CDR2 SYDVKM. The CDR3 totals 17 residues. The rearrangement uses TRBV28 and TRBJ1-2; D remains ambiguous. The source material was blood. The source of this sequence is a man aged 30 to 45 in good health. For the CDR3, the DNA is TGTGCCAGCAGTCCCCTCCAAAGTTCCGCACCGGGGAATGGCTACACCTTC. This codes for CASSPLQSSAPGNGYTF.